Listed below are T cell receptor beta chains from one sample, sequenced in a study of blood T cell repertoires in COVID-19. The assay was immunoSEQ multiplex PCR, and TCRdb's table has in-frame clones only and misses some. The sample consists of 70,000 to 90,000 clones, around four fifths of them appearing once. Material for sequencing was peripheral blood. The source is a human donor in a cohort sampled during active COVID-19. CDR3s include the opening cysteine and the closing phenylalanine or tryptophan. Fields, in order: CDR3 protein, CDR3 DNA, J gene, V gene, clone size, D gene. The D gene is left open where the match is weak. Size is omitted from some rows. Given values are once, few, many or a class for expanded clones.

cdr3_aa: CASSLEGTRSGTQYF
cdr3_nt: TGTGCCAGCAGCTTAGAAGGGACACGATCCGGGACCCAGTACTTC
j_call: TRBJ2-5
v_call: TRBV7-2
clone_size: once
d_call: .

cdr3_aa: CATSLAGPNTGELFF
cdr3_nt: TGTGCCACCAGTCTAGCGGGACCGAACACCGGGGAGCTGTTTTTT
j_call: TRBJ2-2
v_call: TRBV24-1
clone_size: .
d_call: TRBD2

cdr3_aa: CASKGSLGATYEQYF
cdr3_nt: TGTGCCAGCAAAGGGTCGCTGGGGGCTACCTACGAGCAGTACTTC
j_call: TRBJ2-7
v_call: TRBV6-5
clone_size: .
d_call: .

cdr3_aa: CASSLDRVNEKLFF
cdr3_nt: TGTGCCAGCAGTTTGGACAGGGTAAATGAAAAACTGTTTTTT
j_call: TRBJ1-4
v_call: TRBV6-6
clone_size: .
d_call: TRBD1

cdr3_aa: CASSVRASGNYGYTF
cdr3_nt: TGTGCCAGCAGTGTGAGGGCGAGCGGAAACTATGGCTACACCTTC
j_call: TRBJ1-2
v_call: TRBV27
clone_size: .
d_call: .

cdr3_aa: CSVAGQMNTEAFF
cdr3_nt: TGCAGCGTAGCTGGACAGATGAACACTGAAGCTTTCTTT
j_call: TRBJ1-1
v_call: TRBV29-1
clone_size: once
d_call: .

cdr3_aa: CASSFSGVFTGELFF
cdr3_nt: TGTGCCAGCAGCTTTTCCGGGGTTTTCACCGGGGAGCTGTTTTTT
j_call: TRBJ2-2
v_call: TRBV7-8
clone_size: .
d_call: .

cdr3_aa: CASSYSYGTFF
cdr3_nt: TGTGCCAGCAGTTACTCGTACGGGACTTTCTTT
j_call: TRBJ1-1
v_call: TRBV6-5
clone_size: .
d_call: .

cdr3_aa: CATSAPRVAGGRDEQFF
cdr3_nt: TGTGCCACCAGTGCCCCTCGGGTAGCGGGTGGGAGGGATGAGCAGTTCTTC
j_call: TRBJ2-1
v_call: TRBV24-1
clone_size: .
d_call: TRBD2

cdr3_aa: CASSLVGVTEAFF
cdr3_nt: TGCGCCAGCAGCTTGGTCGGGGTCACTGAAGCTTTCTTT
j_call: TRBJ1-1
v_call: TRBV5-1
clone_size: once
d_call: .

cdr3_aa: CSVLKTGWGTEAFF
cdr3_nt: TGCAGCGTTTTGAAGACAGGCTGGGGCACTGAAGCTTTCTTT
j_call: TRBJ1-1
v_call: TRBV29-1
clone_size: .
d_call: .

cdr3_aa: CASSITQGTEQFF
cdr3_nt: TGTGCCAGCAGTATAACACAGGGTACTGAGCAGTTCTTC
j_call: TRBJ2-1
v_call: TRBV19
clone_size: .
d_call: .

cdr3_aa: CASSLGWRTGELFF
cdr3_nt: TGTGCCAGCAGCTTGGGTTGGCGGACCGGGGAGCTGTTTTTT
j_call: TRBJ2-2
v_call: TRBV5-4
clone_size: .
d_call: .

cdr3_aa: CASSLMRTSGAYEQYF
cdr3_nt: TGTGCCAGCAGCTTAATGCGGACTAGCGGCGCCTACGAGCAGTACTTC
j_call: TRBJ2-7
v_call: TRBV7-3
clone_size: .
d_call: TRBD2

cdr3_aa: CASGQAITGELFF
cdr3_nt: TGTGCCAGCGGCCAGGCGATCACCGGGGAGCTGTTTTTT
j_call: TRBJ2-2
v_call: TRBV7-9
clone_size: .
d_call: .

cdr3_aa: CASSIPSGRGTGELFF
cdr3_nt: TGTGCCAGTAGTATACCTAGCGGGAGGGGCACCGGGGAGCTGTTTTTT
j_call: TRBJ2-2
v_call: TRBV19
clone_size: .
d_call: TRBD2

cdr3_aa: CASSQGLAGVGELFF
cdr3_nt: TGTGCCAGCAGTCAGGGACTAGCGGGGGTTGGGGAGCTGTTTTTT
j_call: TRBJ2-2
v_call: TRBV6-5
clone_size: .
d_call: TRBD2

cdr3_aa: CASSPLGTGDGSGELFF
cdr3_nt: TGTGCCAGCAGCCCCCTTGGGACAGGGGATGGGAGCGGGGAGCTGTTTTTT
j_call: TRBJ2-2
v_call: TRBV7-9
clone_size: few
d_call: TRBD1

cdr3_aa: CASSPGGTSGIYEQYF
cdr3_nt: TGCGCCAGCAGCCCAGGTGGGACTAGCGGGATTTACGAGCAGTACTTC
j_call: TRBJ2-7
v_call: TRBV5-1
clone_size: .
d_call: TRBD2

cdr3_aa: CASSQYDMNTEAFF
cdr3_nt: TGCGCCAGCAGCCAGTACGACATGAACACTGAAGCTTTCTTT
j_call: TRBJ1-1
v_call: TRBV4-1
clone_size: .
d_call: .

cdr3_aa: CAISSGYSNQPQHF
cdr3_nt: TGTGCCATTTCCTCAGGGTATAGCAATCAGCCCCAGCATTTT
j_call: TRBJ1-5
v_call: TRBV10-3
clone_size: .
d_call: .

cdr3_aa: CSVWALEGTEAFF
cdr3_nt: TGCAGCGTTTGGGCCTTAGAGGGCACTGAAGCTTTCTTT
j_call: TRBJ1-1
v_call: TRBV29-1
clone_size: .
d_call: .